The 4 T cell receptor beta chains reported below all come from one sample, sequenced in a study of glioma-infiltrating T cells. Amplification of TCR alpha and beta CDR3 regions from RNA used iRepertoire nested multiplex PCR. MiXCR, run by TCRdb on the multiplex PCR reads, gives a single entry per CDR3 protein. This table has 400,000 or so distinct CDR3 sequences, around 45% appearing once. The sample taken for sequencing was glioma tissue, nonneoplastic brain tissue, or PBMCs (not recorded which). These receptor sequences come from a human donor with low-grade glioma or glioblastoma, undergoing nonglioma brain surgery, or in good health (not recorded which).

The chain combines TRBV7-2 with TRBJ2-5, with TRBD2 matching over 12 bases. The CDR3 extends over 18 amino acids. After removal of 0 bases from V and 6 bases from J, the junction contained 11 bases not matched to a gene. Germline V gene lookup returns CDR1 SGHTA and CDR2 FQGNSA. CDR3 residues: CASSLAFRTSGTFKTQYF. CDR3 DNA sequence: TGTGCCAGCAGCTTAGCGTTCAGGACTAGCGGGACCTTTAAGACCCAGTACTTC.

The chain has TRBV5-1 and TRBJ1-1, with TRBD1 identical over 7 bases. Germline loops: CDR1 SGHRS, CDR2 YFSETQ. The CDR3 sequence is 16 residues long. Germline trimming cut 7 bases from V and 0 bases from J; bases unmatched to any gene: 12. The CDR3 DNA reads TGCGCCAGCGGACCCCCGTACAGGGGCATGAACACTGAAGCTTTCTTT. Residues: CASGPPYRGMNTEAFF.

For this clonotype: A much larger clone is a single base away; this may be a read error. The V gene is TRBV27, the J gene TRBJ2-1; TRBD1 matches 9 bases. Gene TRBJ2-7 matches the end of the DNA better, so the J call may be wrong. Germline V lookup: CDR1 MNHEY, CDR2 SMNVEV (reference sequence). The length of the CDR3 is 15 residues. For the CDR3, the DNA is TGTCCCAGCAGTTTAAGAGACAGGGGGGCCTACGAGCAGTACTTC. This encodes CPSSLRDRGAYEQYF.

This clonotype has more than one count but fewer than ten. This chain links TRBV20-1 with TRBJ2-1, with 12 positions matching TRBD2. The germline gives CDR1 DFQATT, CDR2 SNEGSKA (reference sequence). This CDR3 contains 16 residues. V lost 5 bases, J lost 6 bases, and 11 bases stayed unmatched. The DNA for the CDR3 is TGCAGTGCTCTTCGACTAGCGGGAGTAGGGGGCAATGAGCAGTTCTTC. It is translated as CSALRLAGVGGNEQFF.